Presented here are 23 T cell receptor beta chains from one specimen sequenced in a study of T-cell memory formation after mild COVID-19. TCRdb called the 5' RACE reads again in MiXCR, with one record for every CDR3 protein. The repertoire holds 250,000 to 300,000 distinct CDR3 sequences, under 20% seen once, with roughly 23% in the top ten. Input material: PBMCs or a T cell subset sorted from them (not recorded which). These receptors were collected from a man in his late teens or twenties who had mild COVID-19 (a few samples of this study predate the infection). Cell type and time point are not known.

The CDR3 DNA is TGTGCCAGTAGTATCCTTGGGGGAGATACGCAGTATTTT. Translation gives CASSILGGDTQYF. V gene TRBV19 combines with J gene TRBJ2-3; D is perhaps TRBD1 or TRBD2 (5 bases each). This CDR3 region has 13 residues. Trimming removed 3 bases from V and 5 bases from J, with 9 bases in between. Per germline, CDR1 LNHDA and CDR2 SQIVND (reference sequence).

This clonotype was counted many times. The chain has TRBV5-1 and TRBJ2-3; TRBD2 matches 8 bases. This CDR3 region has 15 residues. Germline V gene lookup returns CDR1 SGHRS and CDR2 YFSETQ. Losses at the gene ends were 4 bases for V and 6 bases for J; bases not matched to a gene: 10. For the CDR3, the DNA is TGCGCCAGCAGCCCCAACGGGGGGGGGAGTGATACGCAGTATTTT. Translated, it gives CASSPNGGGSDTQYF.

V is TRBV9 and J is TRBJ1-1; D possibly corresponds to TRBD1 (5 bases). The germline V and J ends were trimmed by 3 bases and 3 bases, with 9 bases remaining between them. CDR3 length: 13 residues. CDR1 SGDLS and CDR2 YYNGEE come from the germline V gene. CDR3 amino acids: CASSDQGHTEAFF. The CDR3 DNA is TGTGCCAGCAGCGATCAGGGTCACACTGAAGCTTTCTTT.

This clonotype came up a few times. The chain carries TRBV7-9 and TRBJ2-5, with D perhaps TRBD1 (6 bases). The CDR3 spans 15 residues. The germline V gene has CDR1 SEHNR and CDR2 FQNEAQ (reference sequence). Deletions cut 3 bases from V and 2 bases from J, with 13 bases between. The DNA of the CDR3 is TGTGCCAGCAGCTTGTTTGGGGGCTCACAAGAGACCCAGTACTTC. Translated: CASSLFGGSQETQYF.

In this sample, this clonotype turned up a few times. This chain joins TRBV5-1 and TRBJ2-2; 14 bases match TRBD2. The V and J ends lost 6 bases and 7 bases, in that order; junction bases with no gene match: 17. Germline CDR1 is SGHRS and CDR2 is YFSETQ. The CDR3 has 19 amino acids. The CDR3: CASTRGLAGVRGEGGELFF. CDR3 coding DNA: TGCGCCAGCACCCGGGGACTAGCGGGGGTCCGAGGTGAAGGCGGGGAGCTGTTTTTT.

This clonotype was observed many times. This sequence joins TRBV7-9 and TRBJ2-3, with D perhaps matching TRBD2 (5 bases). Germline V gene sequence: CDR1 SEHNR, CDR2 FQNEAQ (reference sequence). This CDR3 region has 16 residues. V shed 5 bases and J shed 4 bases, with 19 bases lying between them. Written as DNA, the CDR3 is TGTGCCAGCAGCGCTAGAGCGGTCTCTAAGGCAGATACGCAGTATTTT. Its protein product is CASSARAVSKADTQYF.

CDR3 sequence: CASRRTGGGYGYTF. For the CDR3, the DNA is TGTGCCAGCAGGCGGACGGGCGGGGGCTATGGCTACACCTTC. V and J are TRBV5-8 and TRBJ1-2; D is perhaps TRBD1 (5 bases). The CDR3 loop spans 14 amino acids. Germline V CDR1 and CDR2: SGHTS, YDEGEE. V lost 5 bases to trimming and J lost 4 bases, with 15 bases between them.

The rearrangement links TRBV7-2 to TRBJ2-7, with TRBD1 matching 7 bases. From germline, CDR1 is SGHTA and CDR2 FQGNSA. Unmatched junction bases numbered 13, after V lost 5 bases and J lost 6 bases. This CDR3 region has 15 residues. The CDR3 DNA is TGTGCCAGCAGCCCGGACGGGACAGACCTACGCGAGCAGTACTTC. Translated, it gives CASSPDGTDLREQYF.

At least ten counts were recorded for this clonotype. The chain links TRBV7-2 to TRBJ2-7, with TRBD1 identical over 10 bases. Germline V gene lookup returns CDR1 SGHTA and CDR2 FQGNSA. V dropped 2 bases and J dropped 2; count of bases not matched to a gene: 6. The CDR3 has 16 residues. As DNA, the CDR3 is TGTGCCAGCAGCTTACGGACAGGGACAGGGGCCTACGAGCAGTACGTC. The encoded protein is CASSLRTGTGAYEQYV.

The CDR3 loop is CASSQTGVFEKLFF. Written as DNA, the CDR3 is TGTGCCAGCAGCCAGACAGGGGTTTTTGAAAAACTGTTTTTT. The gene calls are TRBV12-3 or TRBV12-4 and TRBJ1-4, with 8 bases fitting TRBD1. This CDR3 has 14 residues. V shed 6 bases and J 7 bases; nucleotides not matched to a gene: 7.

In this sample, this clonotype turned up a few times. The chain couples TRBV6-5 to TRBJ2-2, with D possibly matching TRBD2 (5 bases). Trimming stripped 6 bases from V and 4 bases from J, with 12 bases between. The CDR3 contains 14 residues. From germline, CDR1 is MNHEY and CDR2 SVGAGI. The CDR3 protein is CASRLAGRTGELFF. CDR3 coding DNA: TGTGCCAGCAGACTCGCGGGTCGCACCGGGGAGCTGTTTTTT.

This clonotype was detected a few times. The chain carries TRBV21-1 and TRBJ2-3; the table's TRBD1 call for D was not verified on the DNA. TRBV21-1 is a listed pseudogene. This CDR3 has 14 amino acids. DNA of the CDR3: TGTGCCAGCCCGCCGGGCAGTCGCACAGATACGCAGTATTTT. Its translation: CASPPGSRTDTQYF.

The V and J genes are TRBV30 and TRBJ1-2; no reliable D call. Trimming cost V 2 bases and J 8 bases, with 9 bases left between them. This CDR3 has 11 residues. CDR1 is GTSNPN, CDR2 SVGIG, per germline (reference sequence). CDR3 loop: CAWSPLGGYTF. CDR3 coding DNA: TGTGCCTGGAGTCCTCTAGGAGGCTACACCTTC. Drawing the rest from reference TRBV30 and TRBJ1-2, the complete variable domain is SQTIHQWPATLVQPVGSPLSLECTVEGTSNPNLYWYRQAAGRGLQLLFYSVGIGQISSEVPQNLSASRPQDRQFILSSKKLLLSDSGFYLCAWSPLGGYTFGSGTRLTVV.

The chain recombines TRBV4-1 with TRBJ2-1, with 7 bases matching TRBD1. CDR1 MGHRA and CDR2 YSYEKL come from the germline V gene. There are 16 residues in the CDR3. V lost 3 bases to trimming and J lost 0 bases; unmatched junction nucleotides: 5. CDR3 residues: CASSQKQGSSYNEQFF. CDR3 bases: TGCGCCAGCAGCCAGAAACAGGGGTCCTCCTACAATGAGCAGTTCTTC.

This clonotype was seen only a few times. The rearrangement links TRBV20-1 to TRBJ2-4; TRBD1 might be the D (7 bases). There are 16 residues in the CDR3. The germline V and J ends were trimmed by 2 bases and 6 bases, with 20 bases remaining between them. Germline V gene sequence: CDR1 DFQATT, CDR2 SNEGSKA (reference sequence). In DNA form, the CDR3 reads TGCAGTGCTAGAAGTCGGCAGGGGGGAAGGGGAAACATTCAGTACTTC. Its protein is CSARSRQGGRGNIQYF.

The chain joins TRBV7-9 to TRBJ2-1; 11 bases agree with TRBD1. Losses at the gene ends were 3 bases for V and 9 bases for J; bases not matched to a gene: 10. This CDR3 is 16 amino acids long. Germline V CDR1 and CDR2: SEHNR, FQNEAQ (reference sequence). The CDR3 nucleotides are TGTGCCAGCAGCTTGGGGAGAGGACAGGGGGCGTCTGAGCAGTTCTTC. Amino acid sequence: CASSLGRGQGASEQFF.

The CDR3 DNA is TGTGCCAGCAGTTACTTCAGAGCGGGGGGCACAGATACGCAGTATTTT. Translation gives CASSYFRAGGTDTQYF. The chain combines TRBV6-5 with TRBJ2-3; 8 nucleotides match TRBD2. Germline CDR1 and CDR2: MNHEY and SVGAGI. The CDR3 length is 16 residues. V was clipped by 1 base and J by 1 base; unmatched bases: 4.

For this clonotype: A junction boundary mismatches the germline segment, possibly from a read error. The chain links TRBV20-1 to TRBJ2-4; a weak D match, TRBD1 (6 bases). Germline CDR1 reads DFQATT; CDR2 reads SNEGSKA (reference sequence). The CDR3 loop spans 13 amino acids. The CDR3 reads CSARWTANNIQYF. CDR3 in DNA: TGCAGTGCTAGATGGACAGCCAACAACATTCAGTACTTC.

This clonotype was recorded a few times. This chain links TRBV18 with TRBJ1-1, with a weak D call TRBD1 (5 bases). The germline gives CDR1 KGHSH, CDR2 LQKENI. This CDR3 has 12 residues. Trimming cost V 3 bases and J 8 bases, with 10 bases left between them. The CDR3 loop is CASSPGLHEAFF. The CDR3 DNA sequence: TGTGCCAGCTCACCGGGACTTCACGAAGCTTTCTTT.

There are a few counts of this clonotype. The chain has TRBV6-6 and TRBJ1-5; weak D call: TRBD1 (5 bases). Looked up from germline, CDR1 is MNHNY and CDR2 is SVGAGI (reference sequence). Trimming cost V 4 bases and J 5 bases, with 12 bases left between them. The CDR3 is 14 residues long. CDR3 residues: CASSFSGNYQPQHF. DNA of the CDR3: TGTGCCAGCAGTTTTTCAGGGAATTATCAGCCCCAGCATTTT.

This clonotype was seen a single time. J is TRBJ1-3 and V is TRBV4-1; D unclear. This CDR3 comprises 15 residues. V dropped 0 bases and J dropped 2 bases, with 8 bases sitting between them. CDR1 and CDR2 from the germline V gene are MGHRA and YSYEKL. The CDR3 coding sequence is TGCGCCAGCAGCCAAGATTCGGTCGCTGGAAACACCATATATTTT. Protein sequence: CASSQDSVAGNTIYF.

The V call is TRBV7-3, the J call TRBJ2-7; D unclear. Germline V gives CDR1 SGHTA, CDR2 FQGTGA. This CDR3 has 15 amino acids. Between the trimmed V and J ends, which lost 1 base and 3 bases, there was a span of 13 bases. Here the CDR3 DNA reads TGTGCCAGCAGCTTAAACCCAGCCCACTACTACGAGCAGTACTTC. This encodes CASSLNPAHYYEQYF.

Many counts were recorded for this clonotype. V gene TRBV5-1 combines with J gene TRBJ1-1, with 7 bases matching TRBD1. Germline values: CDR1 SGHRS, CDR2 YFSETQ. The CDR3 totals 14 residues. The junction had 6 bases not matched to a gene; V was cut back by 4 bases and J by 3 bases. CDR3 residues: CASSLTGVDTEAFF. The DNA for the CDR3 is TGCGCCAGCAGCCTTACAGGGGTGGACACTGAAGCTTTCTTT.